The rows below give T cell receptor beta chains drawn from one sample of a study of T cells after yellow fever vaccination. TCRdb re-analysed the 5' RACE reads in MiXCR, keeping a single row per CDR3 protein. The sample includes roughly 500,000 distinct CDR3 sequences, around 21% seen only once; the top ten take roughly an eighth. The sequencing here drew on PBMCs, taken 15 days after the yellow fever booster vaccination. These receptors all come from a man younger than 40 who received the YFV17D yellow fever vaccine. Both conserved end residues are trimmed from each CDR3.

TRBJ2-5,9,TRBV19,ASSISETQY
TRBJ1-4,11,TRBV29-1,SVRTGVNEKLF
TRBJ2-7,13,TRBV9,ASSPQGRNVYEQY
TRBJ2-2,16,TRBV14,ASSQVPTSGRFTGELF
TRBJ2-7,11,TRBV7-2,ASSTQGLSEQY
TRBJ2-7,14,TRBV20-1,CATSPTGTSIYEQY
TRBJ2-7,13,TRBV21-1,ASSSFPAPWDEQY
TRBJ2-3,13,TRBV20-1,SASRVAGATDTQY
TRBJ1-5,14,TRBV5-5,ASSLEEGISNQPQH
TRBJ2-1,11,TRBV12-3/TRBV12-4,ASSFRYAGLKF
TRBJ2-1,12,TRBV19,ARILAGGPYEQF
TRBJ2-3,10,TRBV5-1,ASSLADTTQY
TRBJ2-7,15,TRBV4-3,ASSQDSPRPGPFEQY
TRBJ2-6,11,TRBV6-1,ASISSGANVLT
TRBJ1-1,14,TRBV6-1,ASSRDRRQRNTEAF
TRBJ2-7,13,TRBV6-2/TRBV6-3,ASSPLAGYRGEQY
TRBJ2-7,11,TRBV27,ASTAGSSYEQY
TRBJ2-3,14,TRBV12-3/TRBV12-4,ASSFGQGRSTDTQY
TRBJ2-3,15,TRBV20-1,SARDSARLAGGDTQY
TRBJ2-7,12,TRBV7-6,ASSKETGSYEQY
TRBJ2-5,11,TRBV6-5,ASSYGWAETQY
TRBJ2-7,12,TRBV5-4,ASSLSRRGDEQY
TRBJ2-1,13,TRBV20-1,SASLGDYYYNEQF
TRBJ1-1,11,TRBV12-3/TRBV12-4,ASRSGGNTEAF
TRBJ1-2,14,TRBV11-2,ASSLGPDRVFYGYT
TRBJ1-3,11,TRBV20-1,SATKGPGNTIY
TRBJ2-5,14,TRBV4-3,ASSQDQAGWRGTQY
TRBJ1-5,10,TRBV27,ASAGTNQPQH
TRBJ2-5,14,TRBV4-2,ASSHLASGGEETQY
TRBJ2-5,13,TRBV6-1,ASRPWTGLQETQY
TRBJ2-1,11,TRBV2,ASSESGGIKQF
TRBJ2-2,13,TRBV7-8,ASSLKLGNTGELF
TRBJ2-5,13,TRBV5-1,ASRLRDLTGETQY
TRBJ2-3,13,TRBV5-1,ASSLEVAGRGTQY
TRBJ2-7,13,TRBV12-3/TRBV12-4,ASTPLTAGGCEQY
TRBJ2-7,12,TRBV7-6,ASSLDRGYYEQY
TRBJ2-7,15,TRBV12-3/TRBV12-4,ASSFVMVLAGGAEQY